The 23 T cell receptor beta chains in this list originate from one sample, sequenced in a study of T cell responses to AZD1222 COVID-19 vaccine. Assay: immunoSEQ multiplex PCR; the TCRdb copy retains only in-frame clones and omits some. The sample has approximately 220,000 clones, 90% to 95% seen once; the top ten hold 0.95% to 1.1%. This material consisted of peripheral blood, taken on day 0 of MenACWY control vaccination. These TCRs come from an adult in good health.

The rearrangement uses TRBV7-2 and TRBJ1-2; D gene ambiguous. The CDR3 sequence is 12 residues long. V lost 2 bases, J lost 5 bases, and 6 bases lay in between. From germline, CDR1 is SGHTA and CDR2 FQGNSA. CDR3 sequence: CASSLNSYGYTF. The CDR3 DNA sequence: TGTGCCAGCAGCTTAAACAGTTATGGCTACACCTTC.

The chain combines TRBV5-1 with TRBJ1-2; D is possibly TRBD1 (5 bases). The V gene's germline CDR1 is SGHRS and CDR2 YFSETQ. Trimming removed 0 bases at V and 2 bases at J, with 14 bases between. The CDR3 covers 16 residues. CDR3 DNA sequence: TGCGCCAGCAGCTTGGGCCCGGCAGGGTCCAACTATGGCTACACCTTC. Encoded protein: CASSLGPAGSNYGYTF.

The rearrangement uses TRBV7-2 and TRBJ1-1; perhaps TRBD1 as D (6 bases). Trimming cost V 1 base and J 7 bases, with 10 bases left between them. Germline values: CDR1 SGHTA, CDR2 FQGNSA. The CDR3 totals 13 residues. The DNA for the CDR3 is TGTGCCAGCAGCTTAGGGGGGCGCGGTGAAGCTTTCTTT. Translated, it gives CASSLGGRGEAFF.

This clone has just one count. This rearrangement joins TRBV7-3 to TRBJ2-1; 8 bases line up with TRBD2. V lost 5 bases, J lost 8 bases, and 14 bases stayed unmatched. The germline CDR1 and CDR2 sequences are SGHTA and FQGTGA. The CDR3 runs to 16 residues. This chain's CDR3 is CASSPSAGGAWHEQFF. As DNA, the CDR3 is TGTGCCAGCAGCCCCTCGGCCGGGGGGGCGTGGCATGAGCAGTTCTTC.

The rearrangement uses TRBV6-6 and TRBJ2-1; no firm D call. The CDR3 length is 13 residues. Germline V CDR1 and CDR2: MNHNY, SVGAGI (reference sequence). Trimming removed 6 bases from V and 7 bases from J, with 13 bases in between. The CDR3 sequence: CASSTVVLNEQFF. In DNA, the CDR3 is TGTGCCAGCAGCACGGTGGTACTTAATGAGCAGTTCTTC.

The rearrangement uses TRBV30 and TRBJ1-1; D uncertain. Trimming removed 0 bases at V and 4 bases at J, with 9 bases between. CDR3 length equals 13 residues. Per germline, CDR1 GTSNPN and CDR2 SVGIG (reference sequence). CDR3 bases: TGTGCCTGGAGTGTGGGTGGCCTCACTGAAGCTTTCTTT. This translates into CAWSVGGLTEAFF.

CDR3 in DNA: TGTGCCTCAACCAAGGAGACAGGGCAGTACTTC. It is translated as CASTKETGQYF. The genes are TRBV2 and TRBJ2-7, with TRBD1 as a possible D gene (6 bases). The germline V gene has CDR1 SNHLY and CDR2 FYNNEI. V lost 11 bases to trimming and J lost 9 bases, with 17 bases between them. This CDR3 has 11 residues.

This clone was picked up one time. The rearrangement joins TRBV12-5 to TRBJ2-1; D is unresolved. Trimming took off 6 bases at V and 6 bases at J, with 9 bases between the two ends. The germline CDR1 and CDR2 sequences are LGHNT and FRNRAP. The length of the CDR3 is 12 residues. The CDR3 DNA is TGTGCTAGTGGCCGAGGACCCAATGAGCAGTTCTTC. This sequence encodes CASGRGPNEQFF.

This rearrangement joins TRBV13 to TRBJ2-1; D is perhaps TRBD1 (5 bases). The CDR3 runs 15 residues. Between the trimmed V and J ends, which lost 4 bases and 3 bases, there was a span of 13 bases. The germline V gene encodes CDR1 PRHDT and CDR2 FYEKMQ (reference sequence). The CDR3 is CASSSVEQGYNEQFF. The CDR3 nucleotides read TGTGCCAGCAGCTCCGTGGAGCAGGGCTACAATGAGCAGTTCTTC. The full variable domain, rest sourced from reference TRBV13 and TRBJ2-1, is AAGVIQSPRHLIKEKRETATLKCYPIPRHDTVYWYQQGPGQDPQFLISFYEKMQSDKGSIPDRFSAQQFSDYHSELNMSSLELGDSALYFCASSSVEQGYNEQFFGPGTRLTVL.

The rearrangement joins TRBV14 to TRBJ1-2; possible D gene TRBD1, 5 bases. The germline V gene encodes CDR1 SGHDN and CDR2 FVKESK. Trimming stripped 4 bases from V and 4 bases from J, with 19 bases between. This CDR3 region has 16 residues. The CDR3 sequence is CASSPTRGLSLYGYTF. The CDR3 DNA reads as TGTGCCAGCAGCCCCACGAGGGGACTTTCGCTCTATGGCTACACCTTC.

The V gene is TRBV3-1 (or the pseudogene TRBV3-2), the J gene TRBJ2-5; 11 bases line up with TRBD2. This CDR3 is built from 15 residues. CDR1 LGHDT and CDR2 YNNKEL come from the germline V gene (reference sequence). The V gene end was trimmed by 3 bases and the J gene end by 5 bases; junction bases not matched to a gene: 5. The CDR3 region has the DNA TGTGCCAGCAGCCATCTAGCGGGGGGTTTGGAGACCCAGTACTTC. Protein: CASSHLAGGLETQYF.

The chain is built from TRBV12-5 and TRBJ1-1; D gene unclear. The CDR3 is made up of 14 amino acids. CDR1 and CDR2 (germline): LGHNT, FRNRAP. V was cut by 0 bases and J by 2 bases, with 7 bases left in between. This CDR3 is CASGLVPPNTEAFF. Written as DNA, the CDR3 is TGTGCTAGTGGTTTGGTGCCCCCAAACACTGAAGCTTTCTTT.

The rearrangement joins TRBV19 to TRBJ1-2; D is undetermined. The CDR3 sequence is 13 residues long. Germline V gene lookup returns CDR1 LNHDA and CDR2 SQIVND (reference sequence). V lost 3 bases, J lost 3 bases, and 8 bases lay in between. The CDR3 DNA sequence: TGTGCCAGTAGTATTCGACCAGACTATGGCTACACCTTC. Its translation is CASSIRPDYGYTF.

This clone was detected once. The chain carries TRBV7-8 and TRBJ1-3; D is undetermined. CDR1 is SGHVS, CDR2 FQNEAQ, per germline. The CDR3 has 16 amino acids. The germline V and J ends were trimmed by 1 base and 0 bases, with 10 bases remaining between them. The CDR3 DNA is TGTGCCAGCAGCTTAGTAAAAAATCGCTCTGGAAACACCATATATTTT. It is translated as CASSLVKNRSGNTIYF.

In nucleotides, the CDR3 is TGTGCCAGCAGTACTCGGGACATGCAGGCGGAGACCCAGTACTTC. Protein sequence: CASSTRDMQAETQYF. V is TRBV25-1 and J is TRBJ2-5; D perhaps matches TRBD1 (6 bases). The CDR3 is 15 residues long. The germline V and J ends were trimmed by 5 bases and 5 bases, with 18 bases remaining between them. Germline V gives CDR1 MGHDK, CDR2 SYGVNS.

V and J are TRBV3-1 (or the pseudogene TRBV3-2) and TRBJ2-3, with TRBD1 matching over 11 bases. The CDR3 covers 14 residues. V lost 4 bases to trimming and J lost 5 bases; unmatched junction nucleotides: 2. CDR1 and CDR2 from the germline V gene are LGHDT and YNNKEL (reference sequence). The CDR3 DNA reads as TGTGCCAGCAGCCCGGGACAGGGGGTAGATACGCAGTATTTT. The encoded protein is CASSPGQGVDTQYF.

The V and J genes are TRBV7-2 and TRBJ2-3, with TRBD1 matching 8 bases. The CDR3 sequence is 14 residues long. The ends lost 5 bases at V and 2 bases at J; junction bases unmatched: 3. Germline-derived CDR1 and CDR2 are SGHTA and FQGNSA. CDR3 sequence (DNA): TGTGCCAGCAGCCGGGGACAGGTCACAGATACGCAGTATTTT. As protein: CASSRGQVTDTQYF.

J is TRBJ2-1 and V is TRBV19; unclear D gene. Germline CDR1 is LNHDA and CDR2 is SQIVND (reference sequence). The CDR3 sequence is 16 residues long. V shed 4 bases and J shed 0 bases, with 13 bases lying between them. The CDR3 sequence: CASSKGAGNSYNEQFF. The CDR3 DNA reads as TGTGCCAGTAGTAAGGGCGCCGGCAACTCCTACAATGAGCAGTTCTTC.

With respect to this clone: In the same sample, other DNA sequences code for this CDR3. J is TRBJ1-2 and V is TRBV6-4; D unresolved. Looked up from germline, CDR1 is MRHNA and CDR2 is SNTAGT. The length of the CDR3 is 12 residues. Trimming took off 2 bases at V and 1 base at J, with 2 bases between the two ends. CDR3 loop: CASSDRNYGYTF. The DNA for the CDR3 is TGTGCCAGCAGTGACCGTAACTATGGCTACACCTTC.

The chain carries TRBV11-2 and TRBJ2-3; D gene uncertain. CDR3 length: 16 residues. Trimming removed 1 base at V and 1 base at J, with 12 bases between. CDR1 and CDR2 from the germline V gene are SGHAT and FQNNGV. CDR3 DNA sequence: TGTGCCAGCAGCTTAGGGTGGAGTTCTGGCACAGATACGCAGTATTTT. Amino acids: CASSLGWSSGTDTQYF.

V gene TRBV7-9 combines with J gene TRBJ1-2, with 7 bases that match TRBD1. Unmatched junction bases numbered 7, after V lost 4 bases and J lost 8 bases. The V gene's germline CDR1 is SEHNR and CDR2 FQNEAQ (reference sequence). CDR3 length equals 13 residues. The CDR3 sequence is CASSWDSFWGYTF. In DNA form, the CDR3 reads TGTGCCAGCAGCTGGGACAGCTTTTGGGGCTACACCTTC.

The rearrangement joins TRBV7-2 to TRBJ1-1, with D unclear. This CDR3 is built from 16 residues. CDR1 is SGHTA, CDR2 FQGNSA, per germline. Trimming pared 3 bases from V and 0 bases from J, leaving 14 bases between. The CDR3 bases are TGTGCCAGCAGCTTCGCGACGACTTACATGAACACTGAAGCTTTCTTT. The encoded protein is CASSFATTYMNTEAFF.

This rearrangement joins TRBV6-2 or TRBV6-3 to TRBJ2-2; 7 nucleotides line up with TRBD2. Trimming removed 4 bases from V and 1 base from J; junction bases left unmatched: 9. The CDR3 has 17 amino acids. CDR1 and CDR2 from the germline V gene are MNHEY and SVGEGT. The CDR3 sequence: CASSSPWLAGNTGELFF. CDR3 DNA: TGTGCCAGCAGTTCCCCCTGGTTAGCGGGGAACACCGGGGAGCTGTTTTTT.